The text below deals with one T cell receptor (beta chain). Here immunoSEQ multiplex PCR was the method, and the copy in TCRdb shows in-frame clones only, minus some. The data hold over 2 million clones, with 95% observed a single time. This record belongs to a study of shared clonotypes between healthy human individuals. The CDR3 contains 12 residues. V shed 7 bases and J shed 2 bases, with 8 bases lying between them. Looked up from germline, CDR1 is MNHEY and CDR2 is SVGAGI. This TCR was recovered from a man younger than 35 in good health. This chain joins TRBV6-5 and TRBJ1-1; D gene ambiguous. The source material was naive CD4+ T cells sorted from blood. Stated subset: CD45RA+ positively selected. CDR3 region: CASTSVNTEAFF. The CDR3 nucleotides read TGTGCCAGCACCTCGGTTAACACTGAAGCTTTCTTT.